This is a list of T cell receptor beta chains from one sample in a study of CD8 T cells in ankylosing spondylitis. In TCRdb, the 5' RACE reads were re-called with MiXCR into one record per CDR3 protein. The data contain 220,000 or so distinct CDR3 sequences, more than 9% of them singletons. Sequencing input: blood, either unsorted or a sorted T cell fraction (not recorded which). Receptors originate from a male donor with ankylosing spondylitis or in good health (not recorded which). Each CDR3 is given with its conserved first and last residue. Each record gives: CDR3 DNA, CDR3 protein, V gene, D gene, J gene, clone size. D genes are given only for firm matches. Rows give clone size only sometimes, using once, few, many, or a class for an expanded clone.

TGTGCCAGCAGTTCCAATAACCCCTACGAGCAGTACTTC,CASSSNNPYEQYF,TRBV6-5,NA,TRBJ2-7,NA
TGTGCCACCAGCAGAGAAGCAGGGAAGTTCAGTTATGGCTACACCTTC,CATSREAGKFSYGYTF,TRBV15,NA,TRBJ1-2,many
TGTGCCAGTAAACCACGGGTGGCGGGGGGGGAAAAAGAGCAGTTCTTC,CASKPRVAGGEKEQFF,TRBV7-2,TRBD2,TRBJ2-1,many
TGTGCCAGCAGCCCTCGGGGCGGAAGGACTGAAGCTTTCTTT,CASSPRGGRTEAFF,TRBV12-3/TRBV12-4,NA,TRBJ1-1,NA
TGTGCCAGCCTTCCCGGGGGCGTGGGAGAGACCCAGTACTTC,CASLPGGVGETQYF,TRBV28,NA,TRBJ2-5,few
TGTGCCAGCAGCATAACAGGGACAACTAATGAAAAACTGTTTTTT,CASSITGTTNEKLFF,TRBV7-2,NA,TRBJ1-4,many
TGTGCCAGCAGCTTAGATTCTATCCAAGAGACCCAGTACTTC,CASSLDSIQETQYF,TRBV11-2,NA,TRBJ2-5,many
TGTGCCAGCAGTCTACCGCGGGGTCGCGGGTCCCTCCACTTT,CASSLPRGRGSLHF,TRBV6-5,NA,TRBJ1-6,NA
TGTGCCAGCAGCTTAGGGCACCGTCTACGCGAGCAGTACTTC,CASSLGHRLREQYF,TRBV11-2,NA,TRBJ2-7,NA
TGTGCCAGCAGTTCAGGGGGTAATTCACCCCTCCACTTT,CASSSGGNSPLHF,TRBV12-3/TRBV12-4,TRBD1,TRBJ1-6,NA
TGCGCCAGCAGCTTGGCGAGCAGGGGGGTCTACGAGCAGTACTTC,CASSLASRGVYEQYF,TRBV5-1,NA,TRBJ2-7,NA
TGTGCCAGCAGCCAGGCTCCTGGGAACACCGGGGAGCTGTTTTTT,CASSQAPGNTGELFF,TRBV3-1,NA,TRBJ2-2,NA
TGTGCCAGCTCACCACTGGGCACCGCGGACGGTGAAGCTTTCTTT,CASSPLGTADGEAFF,TRBV18,NA,TRBJ1-1,few
TGCGCCAGCAGCTGGGCCGATACACCGGGCTACGAGCAGTACTTC,CASSWADTPGYEQYF,TRBV5-1,NA,TRBJ2-7,many
TGTGCCAGCACCTTCGGGACAGGAGCCCAAGAGACCCAGTACTTC,CASTFGTGAQETQYF,TRBV7-2,TRBD1,TRBJ2-5,few
TGTGCCAGCAGTGAAGGGGGGACAGACGTCTATGGCTACACCTTC,CASSEGGTDVYGYTF,TRBV6-1,TRBD1,TRBJ1-2,NA
TGCGCCAGCAGCGACAGGTTAGCCTACGAGCAGTACTTC,CASSDRLAYEQYF,TRBV5-1,NA,TRBJ2-7,NA
TGCGCCAGCAGCTTGGCTACCCAAAAAAAGCAGTTCTTC,CASSLATQKKQFF,TRBV5-1,NA,TRBJ2-1,NA
TGTGCCAGCAGGAATGCAGCCTCTGGGGCCAACGTCCTGACTTTC,CASRNAASGANVLTF,TRBV7-9,NA,TRBJ2-6,NA
TGTGCCAGCAGCCAAGACCGAGGGGGGGCTGATACGCAGTATTTT,CASSQDRGGADTQYF,TRBV3-1,NA,TRBJ2-3,many
TGCGCCAGCAGCACTGGACAGGGGCTCCAAGAGACCCAGTACTTC,CASSTGQGLQETQYF,TRBV5-1,TRBD1,TRBJ2-5,many
TGCAGCGTTGAAGCTGTCGCGGAGTCGGTGGCCCAGTACTTC,CSVEAVAESVAQYF,TRBV29-1,NA,TRBJ2-5,NA
TGTGCCAGCAGCTTGACCTCTGGAAACACCATATATTTT,CASSLTSGNTIYF,TRBV7-9,NA,TRBJ1-3,many
TGTGCCAGCAGTTTCGCAGGGACCAATCAGCCCCAGCATTTT,CASSFAGTNQPQHF,TRBV12-3/TRBV12-4,NA,TRBJ1-5,few
TGCAGCGTTGGTGGACTAGCGGGGTCCAACGAGCAGTACTTC,CSVGGLAGSNEQYF,TRBV29-1,TRBD2,TRBJ2-7,few
TGTGCCAGCAGTCTAGCGCCTCCCACCGGGGAGCTGTTTTTT,CASSLAPPTGELFF,TRBV12-3/TRBV12-4,NA,TRBJ2-2,many
TGTGCCAGCTCACCCATTAACCCGACAGGGGGAGATTCACCCCTCCACTTT,CASSPINPTGGDSPLHF,TRBV18,TRBD1,TRBJ1-6,many
TGTGCCAGCAGTTACAAGAAGGGCATTCAGCCCCAGCATTTT,CASSYKKGIQPQHF,TRBV6-5,NA,TRBJ1-5,many
TGTGCCACCAGCAGAGATCGGGCTAGCGGGGGGAGCACAGATACGCAGTATTTT,CATSRDRASGGSTDTQYF,TRBV15,TRBD2,TRBJ2-3,many
TGTGCCAGCAGTGAAGTGCCAAACACCATATATTTT,CASSEVPNTIYF,TRBV6-1,NA,TRBJ1-3,many
TGCGCCAGCAGTAGGGAGGGGGCTACGAACACCGGGGAGCTGTTTTTT,CASSREGATNTGELFF,TRBV5-1,NA,TRBJ2-2,many
TGCGCCAGCAGCTCGGCTAGCGGGGGGCCTACTCTCAATGAGCAGTTCTTC,CASSSASGGPTLNEQFF,TRBV5-1,TRBD2,TRBJ2-1,many
TGTGCCAGCACGACACAGGGAATGAACACTGAAGCTTTCTTT,CASTTQGMNTEAFF,TRBV7-9,NA,TRBJ1-1,many
TGCGCCAGCAGCTTGGTGGGACAGAAAACGGAGACCCAGTACTTC,CASSLVGQKTETQYF,TRBV5-1,TRBD1,TRBJ2-5,many
TGCGCCAGCAGCGCCGGACAGGGACTAGTGGATGGCTACACCTTC,CASSAGQGLVDGYTF,TRBV5-1,TRBD1,TRBJ1-2,many
TGTGCCAGTAAACGGACCGCCTCCAATTCACCCCTCCACTTT,CASKRTASNSPLHF,TRBV19,NA,TRBJ1-6,once
TGTGCCAGCAGTTTAGGGGGGTCGTCCGAGCAGTACTTC,CASSLGGSSEQYF,TRBV27,NA,TRBJ2-7,NA
TGCAGTGCTAGAACGACAGGTCTAGAGACCCAGTACTTC,CSARTTGLETQYF,TRBV20-1,NA,TRBJ2-5,many
TGTGCCAGCAGCTTACAGGGCAGCACCGGGGAGCTGTTTTTT,CASSLQGSTGELFF,TRBV7-9,NA,TRBJ2-2,many
TGCGCCAGCAGGTGGGGTGGGATGAACACTGAAGCTTTCTTT,CASRWGGMNTEAFF,TRBV5-1,NA,TRBJ1-1,many
TGCAGCGTTGAAAGGGGGGACAGGGAGTGGGAGACCCAGTACTTC,CSVERGDREWETQYF,TRBV29-1,TRBD1,TRBJ2-5,many
TGTGCCAGCAGATTAGCGGCAACCTACGAGCAGTACTTC,CASRLAATYEQYF,TRBV12-3/TRBV12-4,NA,TRBJ2-7,many
TGTGCCAGCAGCGTAGGGAGCTCCGGTTCCTACGAGCAGTACTTC,CASSVGSSGSYEQYF,TRBV9,NA,TRBJ2-7,many
TGCAGCGTTGAAGGGACAGGGACGTCGGGAGGCTACGAGCAGTACTTC,CSVEGTGTSGGYEQYF,TRBV29-1,NA,TRBJ2-7,many
TGTGCCAGCAGCTTCATTCGGTTACGGGAGACCCAGTACTTC,CASSFIRLRETQYF,TRBV7-8,NA,TRBJ2-5,many
TGCGCCAGCAGCTTAGGGAGGACGACGAACACTGAAGCTTTCTTT,CASSLGRTTNTEAFF,TRBV5-1,NA,TRBJ1-1,many
TGTGCCAGCAGCTTCAGCGGGGTCGAGACCCAGTACTTC,CASSFSGVETQYF,TRBV7-3,TRBD2,TRBJ2-5,many
TGTGCCAGCAAGGCCCCAGCGGGGCTCACAGATACGCAGTATTTT,CASKAPAGLTDTQYF,TRBV28,TRBD2,TRBJ2-3,many
TGCGCCAGCAGCTTGACTGGCCGAAATACGCAGTATTTT,CASSLTGRNTQYF,TRBV5-1,NA,TRBJ2-3,many
TGTGCCAGCACCTTATCCAGCGGGGGGGATACGCAGTATTTT,CASTLSSGGDTQYF,TRBV28,TRBD2,TRBJ2-3,few
TGCAGTGCTCTACTCGACAGGGCAGCCTACGAGCAGTACTTC,CSALLDRAAYEQYF,TRBV20-1,TRBD1,TRBJ2-7,NA
TGTGCCATCAGTGATCCCGGGACTAGCGGGGCAGGGGACATTCAGTACTTC,CAISDPGTSGAGDIQYF,TRBV10-3,TRBD2,TRBJ2-4,many
TGTGCCAGCAGCCCGAGACAGGAAAGCCAACGGGAGTACTTC,CASSPRQESQREYF,TRBV5-6,NA,TRBJ2-7,many
TGTGCCAGCAGCTCTTGGGCCCTAAAAAACATTCAGTACTTC,CASSSWALKNIQYF,TRBV7-3,NA,TRBJ2-4,many